The 5 T cell receptor beta chains given below trace back to one sample, sequenced in a study of blood T cell repertoires in COVID-19. Sequencing used immunoSEQ multiplex PCR; TCRdb keeps in-frame clones, though not all of them. The sample holds roughly 460,000 clones, over 85% seen once. The material sequenced was peripheral blood. The receptors were sampled from a man aged 18 to 30 with COVID-19, enrolled during active disease.

The J gene is TRBJ1-1, the V gene TRBV9; unclear D gene. Germline V gene data show CDR1 as SGDLS and CDR2 as YYNGEE. This CDR3 is built from 13 residues. V was trimmed by 0 bases and J by 4 bases, leaving 7 bases between them. CDR3 DNA: TGTGCCAGCAGCGTAGGGTCGAGCACTGAAGCTTTCTTT. Amino acid sequence: CASSVGSSTEAFF.

CDR3 sequence (DNA): TGTGCCAGCACCACCCGGGGGGGATCTGGAAACACCATATATTTT. Residues: CASTTRGGSGNTIYF. The genes are TRBV6-5 and TRBJ1-3; tentatively, D is TRBD1 (5 bases). CDR1 MNHEY and CDR2 SVGAGI come from the germline V gene. The CDR3 extends over 15 amino acids. Trimming stripped 7 bases from V and 1 base from J, with 14 bases between.

V and J are TRBV7-9 and TRBJ2-3; possibly TRBD2 for D (6 bases). V was cut by 5 bases and J by 4 bases, with 13 bases left in between. The length of the CDR3 is 14 residues. Germline values: CDR1 SEHNR, CDR2 FQNEAQ (reference sequence). The CDR3 region is CASSPPSAADTQYF. In nucleotides, the CDR3 is TGTGCCAGCAGCCCCCCTAGCGCCGCAGATACGCAGTATTTT.

This clone was observed once. The chain is built from TRBV6-4 and TRBJ1-5; tentative D call: TRBD1 (5 bases). Trimming left V 7 bases short and J 2 bases short, with 30 bases between. CDR1 is MRHNA and CDR2 is SNTAGT in the germline V gene. The CDR3 covers 20 residues. The CDR3 DNA sequence: TGTGCCAGCAAGGAATCGGGACTAGGAAGGGAAGAGTCACGCAATCAGCCCCAGCATTTT. Protein product: CASKESGLGREESRNQPQHF.

The V and J genes are TRBV5-1 and TRBJ2-2, with 7 bases matching TRBD2. The CDR3 loop spans 17 amino acids. V was pared by 5 bases and J by 1 base, with 11 bases of the junction left unmatched. From germline, CDR1 is SGHRS and CDR2 YFSETQ. CDR3 sequence (DNA): TGCGCCAGCAGACCGAACACTTCTAGCGGGAACACCGGGGAGCTGTTTTTT. It is translated as CASRPNTSSGNTGELFF.